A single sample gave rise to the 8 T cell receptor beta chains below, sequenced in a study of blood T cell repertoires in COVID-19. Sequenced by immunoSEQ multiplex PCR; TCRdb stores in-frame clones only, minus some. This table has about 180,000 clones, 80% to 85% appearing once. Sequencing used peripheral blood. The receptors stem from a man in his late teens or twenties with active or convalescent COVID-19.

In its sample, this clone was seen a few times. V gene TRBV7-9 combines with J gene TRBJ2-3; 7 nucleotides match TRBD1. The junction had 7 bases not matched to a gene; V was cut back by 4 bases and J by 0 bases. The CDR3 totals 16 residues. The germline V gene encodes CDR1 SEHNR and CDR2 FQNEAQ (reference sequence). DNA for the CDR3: TGTGCCAGCAGCTCGGGGACAGCCCCTAGCACAGATACGCAGTATTTT. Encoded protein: CASSSGTAPSTDTQYF.

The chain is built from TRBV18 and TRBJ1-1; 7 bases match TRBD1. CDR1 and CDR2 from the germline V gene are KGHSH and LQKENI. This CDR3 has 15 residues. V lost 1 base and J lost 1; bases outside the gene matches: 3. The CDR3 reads CASSPRQGENTEAFF. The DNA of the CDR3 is TGTGCCAGCTCACCACGTCAGGGGGAGAACACTGAAGCTTTCTTT.

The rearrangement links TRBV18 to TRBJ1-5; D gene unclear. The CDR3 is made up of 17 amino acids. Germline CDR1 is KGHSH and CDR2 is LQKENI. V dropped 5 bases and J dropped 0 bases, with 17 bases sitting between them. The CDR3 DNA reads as TGTGCCAGCTCAAGGACCTACGACGGGAATAGCAATCAGCCCCAGCATTTT. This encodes CASSRTYDGNSNQPQHF.

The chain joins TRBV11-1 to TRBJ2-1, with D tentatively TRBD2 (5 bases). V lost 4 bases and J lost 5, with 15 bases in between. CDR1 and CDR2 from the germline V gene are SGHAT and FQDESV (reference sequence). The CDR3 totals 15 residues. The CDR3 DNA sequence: TGTGCCAGCAGCTCAAGCCCTATGACTAACAATGAGCAGTTCTTC. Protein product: CASSSSPMTNNEQFF. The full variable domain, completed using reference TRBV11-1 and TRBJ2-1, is EAEVAQSPRYKITEKSQAVAFWCDPISGHATLYWYRQILGQGPELLVQFQDESVVDDSQLPKDRFSAERLKGVDSTLKIQPAELGDSAMYLCASSSSPMTNNEQFFGPGTRLTVL.

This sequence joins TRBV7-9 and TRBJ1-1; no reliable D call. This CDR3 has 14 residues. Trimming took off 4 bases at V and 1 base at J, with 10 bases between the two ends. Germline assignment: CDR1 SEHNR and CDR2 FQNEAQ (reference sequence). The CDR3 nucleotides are TGTGCCAGCAGCTCAACTGGAGGGAACACTGAAGCTTTCTTT. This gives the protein CASSSTGGNTEAFF.

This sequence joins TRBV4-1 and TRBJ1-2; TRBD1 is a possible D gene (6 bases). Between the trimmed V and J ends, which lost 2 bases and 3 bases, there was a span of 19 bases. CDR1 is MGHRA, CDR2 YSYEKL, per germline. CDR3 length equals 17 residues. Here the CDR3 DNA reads TGCGCCAGCAGCCAACCTTTCACACAGGGATTCGACTATGGCTACACCTTC. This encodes CASSQPFTQGFDYGYTF.

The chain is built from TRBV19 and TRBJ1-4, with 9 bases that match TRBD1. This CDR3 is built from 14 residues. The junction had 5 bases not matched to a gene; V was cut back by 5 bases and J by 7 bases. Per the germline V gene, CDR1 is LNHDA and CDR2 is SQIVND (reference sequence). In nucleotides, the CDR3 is TGTGCCAGTAGTCGGCGACAGGGGGGTGAAAAACTGTTTTTT. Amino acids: CASSRRQGGEKLFF.

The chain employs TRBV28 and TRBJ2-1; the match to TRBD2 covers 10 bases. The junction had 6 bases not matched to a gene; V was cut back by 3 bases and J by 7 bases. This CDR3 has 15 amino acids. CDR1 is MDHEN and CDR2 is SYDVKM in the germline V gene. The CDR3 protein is CASSFGLAEKNEQFF. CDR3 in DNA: TGTGCCAGCAGTTTCGGACTAGCGGAGAAGAATGAGCAGTTCTTC.